This T cell receptor beta chain was recovered during a study of regulatory dendritic cells for organ transplantation. Whole-study findings and limits: Considerable individual heterogeneity was seen in alloreactive memory CD8+ T cells.

CDR3 size: 14 residues. CDR1 is MGHRA, CDR2 YSYEKL, per germline. Trimming cost V 1 base and J 9 bases, with 15 bases left between them. Sequencing used immunoSEQ multiplex PCR; TCRdb keeps in-frame clones, though not all of them. The repertoire holds approximately 22,000 clones, with over 75% as singletons. Points on this clone: Its antigen is currently unknown.

Sorted subsets were CFSE-labeled and cultured less than six days with allogeneic dendritic cells. The sequenced material came from naive CD4+ T cells from blood cultured with dendritic cells. Subset described: CD45RA+ naive T cells. The TCR comes from a human donor in good health. This chain links TRBV4-1 with TRBJ1-1, with D hard to call. CDR3: CASSQGWQAEKAFF. The CDR3 region has the DNA TGCGCCAGCAGCCAAGGTTGGCAGGCCGAAAAAGCTTTCTTT.